This T cell receptor (beta chain) was found in a study of blood T cells in healthy people across ages. Study-wide points: Long-lived and aged donors differed, with more naive CD4+ cells and higher diversity in the long-lived. Naive T cell percentage showed a strong correlation with TCR beta diversity.

The CDR3 runs to 16 residues. V shed 2 bases and J 4 bases; nucleotides not matched to a gene: 10. From germline, CDR1 is SGHDT and CDR2 YYEEEE. PCR was performed a second time for about 6 to 11 cycles using a sample-barcoded 5' primer and a J-beta primer mix. Tagging of each cDNA molecule was performed by a template-switch adaptor with 12 random nucleotides. All samples gave at least 2.5 million CDR3-containing paired-end reads. One entry per CDR3 protein, called by TCRdb with MiXCR from the 5' RACE reads. In the table there are about 680,000 distinct CDR3 sequences, around 49% of which are singletons. Worth noting for this clonotype: Antigen specificity is unknown.

The sequence was obtained from a woman between 55 and 75 years old in good health. The chain is built from TRBV5-6 and TRBJ2-3; 7 bases fit TRBD1. Sequenced sample: blood. CDR3 DNA: TGTGCCAGCAGCTTAATAGATGACAGGGCTCCAGATACGCAGTATTTT. Amino acid sequence: CASSLIDDRAPDTQYF. The whole variable domain, remainder taken from reference TRBV5-6 and TRBJ2-3, is DAGVTQSPTHLIKTRGQQVTLRCSPKSGHDTVSWYQQALGQGPQFIFQYYEEEERQRGNFPDRFSGHQFPNYSSELNVNALLLGDSALYLCASSLIDDRAPDTQYFGPGTRLTVL.